This T cell receptor (beta chain) was identified in a study of response to subunit inactivated influenza vaccine (dated by TCRdb to 2016 to 2019). Regarding the research as a whole: Deep quantitative T cell receptor repertoire profiling was used in the study to track responses to a trivalent subunit inactivated influenza vaccine.

The CDR3 contains 14 residues, cysteine and phenylalanine counted. This entry keeps only the CDR3 DNA: 42 bases, framed from base 1. V is trimmed back by 3 bases and J by 9 bases, and the junction contains 8 bases that no gene match accounts for. In the germline V gene, CDR1 corresponds to SGHDT and CDR2 to YYEEEE. This clonotype was detected a few times. The antigen this receptor binds is unknown. No base-level quality is on record; no much larger clone is a single base apart. Points the paper makes about the study in general: It was suggested by the authors that each seasonal influenza vaccination may recruit only a limited number of new T cells.

The library was built by means of RT-PCR. Sequencing took place on an Illumina HiSeq 2500. TCRdb handled the public reads itself, with Q25 trimming in fastp and clone calling in MiXCR, and kept productive beta chains. Every entry covers one CDR3 protein and lists the most common genes and DNA from its rows. The sample table holds approximately 310,000 distinct CDR3 sequences, of which less than 25% were seen once. The ten largest clonotypes hold approximately 10% of the sample. The sequencing here drew on PBMCs from blood, taken about 20 months after vaccination. The rearranged segments are TRBV5-6 and TRBJ2-1, and 8 junction bases match TRBD2. The receptor was isolated from a man between 50 and 70 years old who received an inactivated influenza vaccine. Donor details come from another sample of the same person, matched by shared clones. The sequence in DNA is TGTGCCAGCAGCTCCTGGTTAGCGGGGAGTGAGCAGTTCTTC. Its coded protein is CASSSWLAGSEQFF.